This T cell receptor beta chain was identified during a study of blood T cells in healthy people across ages. Then a second PCR, running roughly 7 to 11 cycles, was carried out with a sample-barcoded 5' primer and a J-beta primer mix. TCRdb reprocessed the 5' RACE reads with MiXCR, giving one entry per CDR3 protein. The table has some 1.4 million distinct CDR3 sequences, about 43% seen once. From germline, CDR1 is GTSNPN and CDR2 SVGIG (reference sequence). Trimming took 7 bases from V and 7 from J, leaving 16 bases between them. The CDR3 has 13 residues. The receptor was isolated from a woman aged 18-29 years in good health. This sequence joins TRBV30 and TRBJ2-2; either TRBD1 or TRBD2 may fit D (5 bases each). The source material was blood. In nucleotides, the CDR3 is TGTGCCTCCGCGAGGGGCATGGGCGGGGAGCTGTTTTTT. It is translated as CASARGMGGELFF. Complete variable domain (other parts from reference TRBV30 and TRBJ2-2): SQTIHQWPATLVQPVGSPLSLECTVEGTSNPNLYWYRQAAGRGLQLLFYSVGIGQISSEVPQNLSASRPQDRQFILSSKKLLLSDSGFYLCASARGMGGELFFGEGSRLTVL.